A selection of T cell receptor beta chains follows, all from one sample in a study of CD8 T cells in Susac syndrome. In TCRdb, the immunoSEQ multiplex PCR reads were re-called with MiXCR into one record per CDR3 protein. Among 250,000 to 300,000 distinct CDR3 sequences, around 85% were seen once, and the ten largest hold 0.2% to 0.25%. The sequencing input was CD8+ T cells from PBMCs. Source of these receptors: a human donor with multiple sclerosis. The CDR3 runs from the conserved cysteine through the conserved F or W. D genes are given only for firm matches. Part of the rows lack a size; the others show once, few, many or a class for expanded clones.

J gene: TRBJ2-1
V gene: TRBV7-6
clone size: .
D gene: TRBD2
CDR3 DNA: TGTGCCAGCAGCACTACGACTAGCGGGAGCTCCTACAATGAGCAGTTCTTC
CDR3 protein: CASSTTTSGSSYNEQFF

J gene: TRBJ2-7
V gene: TRBV7-2
clone size: .
D gene: .
CDR3 DNA: TGTGCCAGCAGCCAAAGAGGGGGGGACAACCCCTACGAGCAGTACTTC
CDR3 protein: CASSQRGGDNPYEQYF

J gene: TRBJ2-7
V gene: TRBV29-1
clone size: .
D gene: .
CDR3 DNA: TGCAGCGTCGCTCCACGGGGGCGTAACGAGCAGTACTTC
CDR3 protein: CSVAPRGRNEQYF

J gene: TRBJ1-5
V gene: TRBV9
clone size: .
D gene: .
CDR3 DNA: TGTGCCAGCAGCGTCACAGGGAGTAGCAATCAGCCCCAGCATTTT
CDR3 protein: CASSVTGSSNQPQHF

J gene: TRBJ2-7
V gene: TRBV5-1
clone size: .
D gene: TRBD1
CDR3 DNA: TGCGCCAGCAGCAGCGGGACAGGGACCACGTACGAGCAGTACTTC
CDR3 protein: CASSSGTGTTYEQYF

J gene: TRBJ2-7
V gene: TRBV2
clone size: .
D gene: .
CDR3 DNA: TGTGCCAGCAGTGAAGGGGGGGATAGCTCCTACGAGCAGTACTTC
CDR3 protein: CASSEGGDSSYEQYF

J gene: TRBJ2-1
V gene: TRBV7-9
clone size: once
D gene: .
CDR3 DNA: TGTGCCAGCAGCTTAGTCAGGCATGAGCAGTTCTTC
CDR3 protein: CASSLVRHEQFF

J gene: TRBJ1-1
V gene: TRBV12-3/TRBV12-4
clone size: .
D gene: .
CDR3 DNA: TGTGCCAGCAGTTTATACGTTGGCGGCAGCCCAGAAGCTTTCTTT
CDR3 protein: CASSLYVGGSPEAFF

J gene: TRBJ2-3
V gene: TRBV28
clone size: .
D gene: TRBD2
CDR3 DNA: TGTGCCAGCAGTTCCGGGACTAGCGGGAGAAGTCTGGATACGCAGTATTTT
CDR3 protein: CASSSGTSGRSLDTQYF

J gene: TRBJ2-1
V gene: TRBV7-9
clone size: .
D gene: .
CDR3 DNA: TGTGCCAGCAGCGATGGACTGTCAGGCGATGAGCAGTTCTTC
CDR3 protein: CASSDGLSGDEQFF

J gene: TRBJ2-7
V gene: TRBV4-3
clone size: .
D gene: .
CDR3 DNA: TGCGCCAGCAGCCAAGCCCACGGGGTCTACGAGCAGTACTTC
CDR3 protein: CASSQAHGVYEQYF

J gene: TRBJ2-2
V gene: TRBV12-3/TRBV12-4
clone size: .
D gene: .
CDR3 DNA: TGTGCCAGCAGTATCCAGGTCGAGGACACCGGGGAGCTGTTTTTT
CDR3 protein: CASSIQVEDTGELFF

J gene: TRBJ2-1
V gene: TRBV3-1
clone size: .
D gene: TRBD2
CDR3 DNA: TGTGCCAGCAGCCAAGTGCCCGGGACTATCTCCTACAATGAGCAGTTCTTC
CDR3 protein: CASSQVPGTISYNEQFF

J gene: TRBJ2-5
V gene: TRBV29-1
clone size: once
D gene: TRBD1
CDR3 DNA: TGCAGCGCCAGGACAGGGAGCCCAGAGACCCAGTACTTC
CDR3 protein: CSARTGSPETQYF

J gene: TRBJ2-2
V gene: TRBV2
clone size: .
D gene: TRBD2
CDR3 DNA: TGTGCCAGCAGTAGGGGAGGGAGCACCGGGGAGCTGTTTTTT
CDR3 protein: CASSRGGSTGELFF

J gene: TRBJ2-7
V gene: TRBV6-5
clone size: few
D gene: .
CDR3 DNA: TGTGCCAGCAGTTTACTCTCGACAGACTACGAGCAGTACTTC
CDR3 protein: CASSLLSTDYEQYF

J gene: TRBJ2-7
V gene: TRBV7-2
clone size: .
D gene: .
CDR3 DNA: TGTGCCAGCAGCTTACCCCCGCGGGACTACGAGCAGTACTTC
CDR3 protein: CASSLPPRDYEQYF

J gene: TRBJ2-5
V gene: TRBV28
clone size: .
D gene: .
CDR3 DNA: TGTGCCAGCAGCCCCCGGGGGCAGGGCGGAGAGACCCAGTACTTC
CDR3 protein: CASSPRGQGGETQYF

J gene: TRBJ2-1
V gene: TRBV11-2
clone size: once
D gene: TRBD2
CDR3 DNA: TGTGCCAGCAGCTTAGATCTAGCGGGAGGGCCCCTCAATGAGCAGTTCTTC
CDR3 protein: CASSLDLAGGPLNEQFF

J gene: TRBJ2-2
V gene: TRBV29-1
clone size: .
D gene: .
CDR3 DNA: TGCAGCGTTGAAGACCCCGACGGCAGTAACACCGGGGAGCTGTTTTTT
CDR3 protein: CSVEDPDGSNTGELFF